This TCR beta chain was profiled in a study of blood T cell repertoires in COVID-19. The overall study: Samples representing acute and convalescent COVID-19 were sourced from the United States, Italy and Spain. T cells, B-cell-depleted T cells, or PBMCs supplied cDNA or gDNA.

The CDR3 has 16 residues. In germline, CDR1 is LGHDT, CDR2 YNNKEL (reference sequence). Trimming took 5 bases from V and 2 from J, leaving 17 bases between them. As originally analysed: The authors estimated nucleated cell counts from reference gene primer amplification. Libraries were prepared by immunoSEQ multiplex PCR; TCRdb keeps only in-frame clonotypes and omits some of them. V and J calls and clone size are copied from that table; D and trimming were computed from the DNA. The data show fewer than 150,000 clones, roughly 86% seen once. Material: peripheral blood. The receptor comes from a woman aged 60 to 75 with acute or convalescent COVID-19. This chain uses TRBV3-1 (or the pseudogene TRBV3-2) with TRBJ2-3; D may be TRBD2 (6 bases). The CDR3, as DNA: TGTGCCAGCAGCTCAGACCGCCTAGCGAACACAGATACGCAGTATTTT. It is translated as CASSSDRLANTDTQYF.